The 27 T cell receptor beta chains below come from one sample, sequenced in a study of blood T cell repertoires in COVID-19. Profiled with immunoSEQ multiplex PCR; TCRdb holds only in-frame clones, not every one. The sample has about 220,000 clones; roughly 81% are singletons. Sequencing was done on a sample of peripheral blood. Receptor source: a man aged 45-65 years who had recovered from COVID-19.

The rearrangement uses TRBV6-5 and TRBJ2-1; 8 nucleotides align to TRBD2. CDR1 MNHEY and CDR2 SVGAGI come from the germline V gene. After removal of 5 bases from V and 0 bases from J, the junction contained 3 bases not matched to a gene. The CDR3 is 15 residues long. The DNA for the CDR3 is TGTGCCAGCAGTCGGACTAGCCTCTCCTACAATGAGCAGTTCTTC. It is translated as CASSRTSLSYNEQFF.

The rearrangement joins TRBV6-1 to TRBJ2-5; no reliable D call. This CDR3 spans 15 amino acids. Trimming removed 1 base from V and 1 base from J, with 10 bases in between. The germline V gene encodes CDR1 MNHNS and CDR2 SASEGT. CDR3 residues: CASSEGAPAQETQYF. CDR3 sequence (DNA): TGTGCCAGCAGTGAAGGGGCCCCAGCCCAAGAGACCCAGTACTTC.

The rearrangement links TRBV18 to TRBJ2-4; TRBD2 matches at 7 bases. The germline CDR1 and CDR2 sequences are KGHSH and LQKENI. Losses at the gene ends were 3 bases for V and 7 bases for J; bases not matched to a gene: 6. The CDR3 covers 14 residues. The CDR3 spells CASSPGRETNIQYF. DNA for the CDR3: TGTGCCAGCTCACCCGGGCGGGAGACGAACATTCAGTACTTC.

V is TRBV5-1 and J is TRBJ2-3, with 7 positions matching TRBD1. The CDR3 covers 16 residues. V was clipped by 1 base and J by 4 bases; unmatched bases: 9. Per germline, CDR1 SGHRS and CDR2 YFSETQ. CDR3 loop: CASSLTGDRAADTQYF. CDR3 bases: TGCGCCAGCAGCTTGACAGGGGACCGAGCGGCAGATACGCAGTATTTT.

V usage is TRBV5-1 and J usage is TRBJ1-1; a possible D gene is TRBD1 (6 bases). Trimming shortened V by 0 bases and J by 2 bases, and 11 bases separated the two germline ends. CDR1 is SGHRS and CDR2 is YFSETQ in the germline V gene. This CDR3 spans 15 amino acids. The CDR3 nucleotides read TGCGCCAGCAGCTTGGCCGCAGGGGATAACACTGAAGCTTTCTTT. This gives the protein CASSLAAGDNTEAFF.

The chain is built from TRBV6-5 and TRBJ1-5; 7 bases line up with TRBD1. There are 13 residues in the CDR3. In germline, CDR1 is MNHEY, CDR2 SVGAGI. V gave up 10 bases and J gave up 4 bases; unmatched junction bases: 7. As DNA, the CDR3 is TGTGCCACCGGGACAGTCCATAATCAGCCCCAGCATTTT. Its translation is CATGTVHNQPQHF.

As DNA, the CDR3 is TGCGCCAGCAGCTTGGCGGCTCTAGCGGTCTACAATGAGCAGTTCTTC. This sequence encodes CASSLAALAVYNEQFF. The rearrangement joins TRBV5-1 to TRBJ2-1; 7 bases align to TRBD2. The CDR3 runs to 16 residues. J gave up 3 bases and V 0 bases, and 6 bases lay outside the gene matches. Germline lookup yields CDR1 SGHRS and CDR2 YFSETQ.

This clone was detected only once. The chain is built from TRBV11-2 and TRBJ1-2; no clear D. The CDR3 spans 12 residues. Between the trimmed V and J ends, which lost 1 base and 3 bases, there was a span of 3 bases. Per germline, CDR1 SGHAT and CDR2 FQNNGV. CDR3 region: CASSLVDYGYTF. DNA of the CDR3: TGTGCCAGCAGCTTAGTAGACTATGGCTACACCTTC.

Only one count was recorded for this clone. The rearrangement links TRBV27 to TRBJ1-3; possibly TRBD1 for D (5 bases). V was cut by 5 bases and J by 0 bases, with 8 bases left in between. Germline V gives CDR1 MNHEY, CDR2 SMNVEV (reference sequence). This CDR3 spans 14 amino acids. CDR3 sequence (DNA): TGTGCCAGCAGTCGGACATTCTCTGGAAACACCATATATTTT. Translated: CASSRTFSGNTIYF.

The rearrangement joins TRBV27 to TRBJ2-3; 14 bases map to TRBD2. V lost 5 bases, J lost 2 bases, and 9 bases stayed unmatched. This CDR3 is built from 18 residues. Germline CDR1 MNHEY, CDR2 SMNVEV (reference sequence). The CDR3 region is CASSALWTSGGITDTQYF. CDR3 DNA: TGTGCCAGCAGTGCCCTGTGGACTAGCGGGGGGATCACAGATACGCAGTATTTT.

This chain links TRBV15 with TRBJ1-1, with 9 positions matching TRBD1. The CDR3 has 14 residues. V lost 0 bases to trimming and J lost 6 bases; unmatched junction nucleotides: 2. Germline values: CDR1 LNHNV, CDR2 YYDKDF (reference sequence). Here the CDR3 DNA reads TGTGCCACCAGCAGAGATCGACAGGGGGCTGAAGCTTTCTTT. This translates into CATSRDRQGAEAFF.

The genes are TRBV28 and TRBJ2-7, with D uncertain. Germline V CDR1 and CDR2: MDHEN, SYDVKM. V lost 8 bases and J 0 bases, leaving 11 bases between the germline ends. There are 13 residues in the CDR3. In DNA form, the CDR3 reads TGTGCCAGCCGTACCACGAGCTCCTACGAGCAGTACTTC. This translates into CASRTTSSYEQYF.

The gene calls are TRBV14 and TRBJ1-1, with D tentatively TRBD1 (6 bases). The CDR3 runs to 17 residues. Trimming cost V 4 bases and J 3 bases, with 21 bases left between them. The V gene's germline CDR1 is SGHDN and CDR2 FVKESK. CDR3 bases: TGTGCCAGCAGCCCCTTGTACGGGGGGCAGGGTGACACTGAAGCTTTCTTT. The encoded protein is CASSPLYGGQGDTEAFF.

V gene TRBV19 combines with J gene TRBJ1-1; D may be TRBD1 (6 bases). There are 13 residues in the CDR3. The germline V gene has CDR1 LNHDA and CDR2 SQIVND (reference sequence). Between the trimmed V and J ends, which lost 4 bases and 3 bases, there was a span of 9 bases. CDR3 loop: CASSTRTDTEAFF. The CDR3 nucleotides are TGTGCCAGTAGTACCCGGACAGACACTGAAGCTTTCTTT.

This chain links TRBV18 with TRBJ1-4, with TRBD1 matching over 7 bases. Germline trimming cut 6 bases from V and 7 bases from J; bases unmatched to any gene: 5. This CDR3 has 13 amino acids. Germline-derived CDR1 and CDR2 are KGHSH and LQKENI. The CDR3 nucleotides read TGTGCCAGCTCGGCTGACAGGGCTGAAAAACTGTTTTTT. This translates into CASSADRAEKLFF. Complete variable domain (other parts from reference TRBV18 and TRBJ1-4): NAGVMQNPRHLVRRRGQEARLRCSPMKGHSHVYWYRQLPEEGLKFMVYLQKENIIDESGMPKERFSAEFPKEGPSILRIQQVVRGDSAAYFCASSADRAEKLFFGSGTQLSVL.

Here the CDR3 DNA reads TGTGCCACCAAAGACAGCGGGAGTACATACGAGCAGTACTTC. It yields the protein CATKDSGSTYEQYF. This chain connects TRBV27 to TRBJ2-7; TRBD2 aligns across 8 bases. Germline assignment: CDR1 MNHEY and CDR2 SMNVEV (reference sequence). The V segment lost 10 bases and the J segment 4 bases; nucleotides outside the gene matches: 12. This CDR3 is built from 14 residues.

CDR3 loop: CASTIPGSGANVLTF. CDR3 nucleotide sequence: TGTGCCAGCACCATACCAGGGTCTGGGGCCAACGTCCTGACTTTC. V is TRBV2 and J is TRBJ2-6; the D gene is possibly TRBD1 (5 bases). The CDR3 sequence is 15 residues long. V lost 7 bases, J lost 1 base, and 11 bases lay in between. Germline V lookup: CDR1 SNHLY, CDR2 FYNNEI.

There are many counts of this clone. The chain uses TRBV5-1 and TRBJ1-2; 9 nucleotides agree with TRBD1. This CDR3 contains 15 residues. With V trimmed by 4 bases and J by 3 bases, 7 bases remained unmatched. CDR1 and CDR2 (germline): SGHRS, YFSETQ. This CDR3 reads CASSVGDREDYGYTF. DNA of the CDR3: TGCGCCAGCAGCGTGGGGGACAGGGAGGACTATGGCTACACCTTC.

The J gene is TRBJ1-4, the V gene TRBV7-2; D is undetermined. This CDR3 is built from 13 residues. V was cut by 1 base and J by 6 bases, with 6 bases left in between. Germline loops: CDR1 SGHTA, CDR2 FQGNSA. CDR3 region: CASSLEAYEKLFF. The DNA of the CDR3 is TGTGCCAGCAGCTTAGAAGCCTATGAAAAACTGTTTTTT.

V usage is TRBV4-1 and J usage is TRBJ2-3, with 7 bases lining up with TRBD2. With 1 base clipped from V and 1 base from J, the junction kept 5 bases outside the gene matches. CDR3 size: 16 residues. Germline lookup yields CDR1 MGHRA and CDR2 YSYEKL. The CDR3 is CASSQVPSGGTDTQYF. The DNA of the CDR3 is TGCGCCAGCAGCCAAGTACCCAGCGGGGGCACAGATACGCAGTATTTT.

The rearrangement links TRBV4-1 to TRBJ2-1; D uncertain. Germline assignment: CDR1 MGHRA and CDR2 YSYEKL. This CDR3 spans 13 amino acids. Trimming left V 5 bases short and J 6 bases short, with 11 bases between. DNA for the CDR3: TGCGCCAGCAGCTTCTCTAAAGTCAATGAGCAGTTCTTC. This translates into CASSFSKVNEQFF.

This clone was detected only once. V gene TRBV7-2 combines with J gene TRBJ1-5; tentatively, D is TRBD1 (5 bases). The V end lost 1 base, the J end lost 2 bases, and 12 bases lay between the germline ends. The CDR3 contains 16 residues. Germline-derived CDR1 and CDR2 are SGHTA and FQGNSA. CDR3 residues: CASSLGVQGRNQPQHF. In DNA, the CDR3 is TGTGCCAGCAGCTTAGGGGTCCAGGGCCGCAATCAGCCCCAGCATTTT.

As DNA, the CDR3 is TGTGCCAGCAGCTTGTCTGGCAGATCGAACACTGAAGCTTTCTTT. Translating it yields CASSLSGRSNTEAFF. The chain is built from TRBV5-5 and TRBJ1-1, with D uncertain. V gave up 1 base and J gave up 1 base, with 11 bases separating them. The germline gives CDR1 SGHKS, CDR2 YYEKEE (reference sequence). CDR3 size: 15 residues.

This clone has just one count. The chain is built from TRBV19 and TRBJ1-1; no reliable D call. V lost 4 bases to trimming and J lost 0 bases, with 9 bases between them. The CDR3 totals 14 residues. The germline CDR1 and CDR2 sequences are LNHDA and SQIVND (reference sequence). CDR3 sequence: CASSTEFLNTEAFF. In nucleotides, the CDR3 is TGTGCCAGTAGTACTGAGTTTTTGAACACTGAAGCTTTCTTT.

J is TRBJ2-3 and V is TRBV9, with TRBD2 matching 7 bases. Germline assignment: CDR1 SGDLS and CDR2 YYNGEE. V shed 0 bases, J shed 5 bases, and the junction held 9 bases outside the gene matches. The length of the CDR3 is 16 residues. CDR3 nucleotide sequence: TGTGCCAGCAGCGTAGGAGGAGCGGGAAGGCTAGATACGCAGTATTTT. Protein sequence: CASSVGGAGRLDTQYF.

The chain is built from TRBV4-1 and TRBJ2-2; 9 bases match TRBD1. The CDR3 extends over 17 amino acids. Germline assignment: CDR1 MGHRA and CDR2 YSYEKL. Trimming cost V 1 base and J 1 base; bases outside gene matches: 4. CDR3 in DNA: TGCGCCAGCAGCCAAGCCCCGGGACAGGGGAACACCGGGGAGCTGTTTTTT. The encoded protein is CASSQAPGQGNTGELFF.

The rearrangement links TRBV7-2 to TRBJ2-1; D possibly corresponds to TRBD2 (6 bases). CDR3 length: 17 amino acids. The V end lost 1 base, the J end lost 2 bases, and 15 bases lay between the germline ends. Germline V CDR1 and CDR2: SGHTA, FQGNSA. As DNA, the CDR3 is TGTGCCAGCAGCTTAGGAGGTCGGCGGGGAACCTACAATGAGCAGTTCTTC. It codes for CASSLGGRRGTYNEQFF.